One and the same sample provided the 5 T cell receptor beta chains below, sequenced in a study of blood T cells in healthy people across ages. A J-beta primer mix and a sample-barcoded 5' primer were used in a second PCR of roughly 7 to 12 cycles. TCRdb reprocessed the 5' RACE reads via MiXCR and lists one record per CDR3 protein. The table shows 1.5 million to 2 million distinct CDR3 sequences, with roughly 30% occurring only once. Sequenced: blood. These receptors were taken from a woman aged 25 to 39 in good health.

The chain links TRBV24-1 to TRBJ2-1, with 8 bases aligning to TRBD1. The CDR3 loop spans 15 amino acids. V shed 3 bases, J shed 0 bases, and the junction held 0 bases outside the gene matches. The germline V gene has CDR1 KGHDR and CDR2 SFDVKD. CDR3 in DNA: TGTGCCACCAGTGATACAGGGGGCTCCTACAATGAGCAGTTCTTC. Protein: CATSDTGGSYNEQFF.

This clonotype was seen more than once but under ten times. The J gene is TRBJ2-1, the V gene TRBV3-1, with TRBD2 matching 14 bases. Germline V gives CDR1 LGHDT, CDR2 YNNKEL (reference sequence). The CDR3 covers 21 residues. Losses at the gene ends were 0 bases for V and 5 bases for J; bases not matched to a gene: 15. The CDR3 region has the DNA TGTGCCAGCAGCCAAGACACGGGACTAGCGGGAGCTTGGGGACTACACAATGAGCAGTTCTTC. This gives the protein CASSQDTGLAGAWGLHNEQFF.

This clonotype occurred a few times. One junction end disagrees with the germline gene, perhaps due to a read error. The chain joins TRBV12-3 or TRBV12-4 to TRBJ2-7; possibly TRBD2 for D (6 bases). CDR3 length: 15 residues. CDR3 sequence: CASSLARGLPYEQYF. In DNA, the CDR3 is TGTGCCAGCAGTCTAGCGCGGGGTCTCCCCTACGAGCAGTACTTC.

The chain recombines TRBV28 with TRBJ1-1, with 10 bases aligning to TRBD1. The germline V gene has CDR1 MDHEN and CDR2 SYDVKM. V gave up 6 bases and J gave up 12 bases; unmatched junction bases: 7. The CDR3 length is 12 residues. As DNA, the CDR3 is TGTGCCAGCAGAGGGACAGGGGTGGCAACTTTCTTT. It translates to CASRGTGVATFF.

The chain couples TRBV6-1 to TRBJ2-1; 8 bases agree with TRBD2. V shed 7 bases and J 11 bases; nucleotides not matched to a gene: 4. The CDR3 spans 11 residues. CDR1 and CDR2 (germline): MNHNS, SASEGT. This chain's CDR3 is CASMGTRKQFF. CDR3 bases: TGTGCCAGCATGGGGACTAGAAAGCAGTTCTTC.